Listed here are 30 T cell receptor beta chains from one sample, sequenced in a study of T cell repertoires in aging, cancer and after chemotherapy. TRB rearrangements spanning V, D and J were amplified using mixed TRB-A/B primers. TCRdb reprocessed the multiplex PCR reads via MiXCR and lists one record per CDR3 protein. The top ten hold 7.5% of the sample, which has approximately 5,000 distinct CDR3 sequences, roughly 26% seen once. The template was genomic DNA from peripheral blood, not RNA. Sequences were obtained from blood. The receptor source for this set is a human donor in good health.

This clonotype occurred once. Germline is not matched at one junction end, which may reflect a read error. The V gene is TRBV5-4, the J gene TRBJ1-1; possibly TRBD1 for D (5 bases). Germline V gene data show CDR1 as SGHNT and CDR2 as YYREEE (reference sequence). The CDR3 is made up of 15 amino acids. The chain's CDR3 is CANSLEKSRATEAFF. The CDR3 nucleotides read TGTGCCAACAGCTTGGAGAAAAGCAGGGCCACTGAAGCTTTCTTT.

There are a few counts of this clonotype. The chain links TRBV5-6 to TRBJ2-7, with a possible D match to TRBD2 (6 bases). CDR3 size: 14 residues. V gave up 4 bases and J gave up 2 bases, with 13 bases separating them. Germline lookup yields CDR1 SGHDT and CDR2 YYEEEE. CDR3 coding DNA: TGTGCCAGCAGCCAAGGGGACTGGGCCTACGAGCAGTACTTC. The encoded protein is CASSQGDWAYEQYF.

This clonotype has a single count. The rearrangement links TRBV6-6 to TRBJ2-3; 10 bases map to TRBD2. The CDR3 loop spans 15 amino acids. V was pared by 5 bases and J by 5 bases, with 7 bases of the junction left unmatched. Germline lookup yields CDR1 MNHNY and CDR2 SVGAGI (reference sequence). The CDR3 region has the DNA TGTGCCAGCAGTGAACTAGCGGGAAGCGGAGATACGCAGTATTTT. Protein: CASSELAGSGDTQYF.

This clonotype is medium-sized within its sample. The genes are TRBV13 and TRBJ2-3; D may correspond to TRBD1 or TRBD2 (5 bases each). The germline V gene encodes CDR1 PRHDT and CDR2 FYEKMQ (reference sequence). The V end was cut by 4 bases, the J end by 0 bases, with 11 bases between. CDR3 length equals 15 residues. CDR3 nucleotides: TGTGCCAGCAGCTCCCGGTGGGACAGCACAGATACGCAGTATTTT. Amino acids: CASSSRWDSTDTQYF.

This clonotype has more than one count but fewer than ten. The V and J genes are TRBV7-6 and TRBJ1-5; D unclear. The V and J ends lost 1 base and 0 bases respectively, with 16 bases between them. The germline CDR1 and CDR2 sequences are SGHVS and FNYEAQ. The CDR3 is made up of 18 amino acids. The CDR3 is CASSLVLASPYSNQPQHF. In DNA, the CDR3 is TGTGCCAGCAGCTTAGTCTTAGCTTCACCTTATAGCAATCAGCCCCAGCATTTT.

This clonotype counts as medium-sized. CDR3 amino acids: CSVEGIRDHSSYEQYF. Here the CDR3 DNA reads TGCAGCGTTGAAGGGATAAGGGACCACAGCTCCTACGAGCAGTACTTC. This chain links TRBV29-1 with TRBJ2-7; D might be TRBD1 or TRBD2, each matching 5 bases. With 1 base removed from V and 0 bases from J, the gap between germline ends came to 16 bases. The CDR3 length is 16 residues. Germline V gene data show CDR1 as SQVTM and CDR2 as ANQGSEA.

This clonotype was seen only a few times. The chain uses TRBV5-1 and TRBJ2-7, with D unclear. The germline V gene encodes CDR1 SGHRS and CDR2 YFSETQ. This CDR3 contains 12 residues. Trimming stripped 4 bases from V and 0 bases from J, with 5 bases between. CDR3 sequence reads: CASSTSSYEQYF. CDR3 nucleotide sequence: TGCGCCAGCAGCACGAGCTCCTACGAGCAGTACTTC.

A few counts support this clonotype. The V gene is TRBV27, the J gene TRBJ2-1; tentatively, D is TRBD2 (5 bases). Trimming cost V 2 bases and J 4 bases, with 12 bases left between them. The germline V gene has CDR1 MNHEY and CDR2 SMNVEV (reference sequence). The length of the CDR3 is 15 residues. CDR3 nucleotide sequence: TGTGCCAGCAGTTTAGTTGGACTGGTGTACAATGAGCAGTTCTTC. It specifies CASSLVGLVYNEQFF.

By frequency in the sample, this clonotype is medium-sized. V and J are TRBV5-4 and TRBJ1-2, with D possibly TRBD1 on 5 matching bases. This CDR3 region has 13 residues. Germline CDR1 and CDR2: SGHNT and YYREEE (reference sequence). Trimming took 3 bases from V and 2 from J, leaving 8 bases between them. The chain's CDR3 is CASSSAGNYGYTF. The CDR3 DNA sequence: TGTGCCAGCAGCTCCGCAGGGAACTATGGCTACACCTTC.

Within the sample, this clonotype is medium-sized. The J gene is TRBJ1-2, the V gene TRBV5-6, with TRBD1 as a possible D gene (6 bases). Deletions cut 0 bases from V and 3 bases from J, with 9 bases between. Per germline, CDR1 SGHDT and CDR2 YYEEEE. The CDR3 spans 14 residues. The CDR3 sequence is CASSLGGADYGYTF. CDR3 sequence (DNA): TGTGCCAGCAGCTTGGGGGGGGCAGACTATGGCTACACCTTC.

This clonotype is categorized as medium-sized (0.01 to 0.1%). The CDR3, as DNA: TGTGCCAGCAGTCGGGGACAGGGAGGTCCAGATACGCAGTATTTT. It specifies CASSRGQGGPDTQYF. The rearrangement uses TRBV6-5 and TRBJ2-3; 9 bases line up with TRBD1. Unmatched junction bases numbered 7, after V lost 5 bases and J lost 4 bases. The germline gives CDR1 MNHEY, CDR2 SVGAGI. This CDR3 spans 15 amino acids.

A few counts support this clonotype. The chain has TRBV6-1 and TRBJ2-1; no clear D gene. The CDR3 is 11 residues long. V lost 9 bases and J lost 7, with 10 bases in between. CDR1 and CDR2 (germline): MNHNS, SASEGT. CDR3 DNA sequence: TGTGCCAGTCGAAGCAGGAATGAGCAGTTCTTC. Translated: CASRSRNEQFF.

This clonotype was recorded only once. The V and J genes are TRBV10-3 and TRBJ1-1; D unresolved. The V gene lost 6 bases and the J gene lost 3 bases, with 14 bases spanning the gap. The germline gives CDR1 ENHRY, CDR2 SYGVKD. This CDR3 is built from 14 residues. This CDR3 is CAIRETESDTEAFF. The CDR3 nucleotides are TGTGCCATCAGGGAGACGGAATCGGACACTGAAGCTTTCTTT.

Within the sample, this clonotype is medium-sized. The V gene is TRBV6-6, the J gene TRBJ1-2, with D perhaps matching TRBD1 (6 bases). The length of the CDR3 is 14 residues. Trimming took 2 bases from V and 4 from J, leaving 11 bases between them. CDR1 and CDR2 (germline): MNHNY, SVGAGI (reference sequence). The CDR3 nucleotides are TGTGCCAGCAGTTACCTCGGACAGCCCTATGGCTACACCTTC. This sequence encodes CASSYLGQPYGYTF.

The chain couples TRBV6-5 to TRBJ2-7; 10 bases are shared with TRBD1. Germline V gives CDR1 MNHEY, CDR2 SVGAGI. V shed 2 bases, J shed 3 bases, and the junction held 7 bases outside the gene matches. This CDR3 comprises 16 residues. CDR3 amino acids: CASSYDSGTGVYEQYF. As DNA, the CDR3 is TGTGCCAGCAGTTACGATTCCGGGACAGGGGTCTACGAGCAGTACTTC.

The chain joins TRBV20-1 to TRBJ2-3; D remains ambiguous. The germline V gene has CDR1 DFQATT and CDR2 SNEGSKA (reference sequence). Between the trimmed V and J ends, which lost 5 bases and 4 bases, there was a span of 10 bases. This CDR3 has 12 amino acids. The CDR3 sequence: CSAPKGADTQYF. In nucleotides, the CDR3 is TGCAGTGCTCCCAAGGGCGCAGATACGCAGTATTTT.

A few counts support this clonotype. The CDR3 loop is CASSLGDTHPTDTQYF. Here the CDR3 DNA reads TGTGCCAGCAGCTTAGGTGATACCCACCCCACAGATACGCAGTATTTT. The rearrangement joins TRBV11-2 to TRBJ2-3; D is undetermined. The germline V gene encodes CDR1 SGHAT and CDR2 FQNNGV. V was pared by 1 base and J by 2 bases, with 13 bases between. The CDR3 is made up of 16 amino acids.

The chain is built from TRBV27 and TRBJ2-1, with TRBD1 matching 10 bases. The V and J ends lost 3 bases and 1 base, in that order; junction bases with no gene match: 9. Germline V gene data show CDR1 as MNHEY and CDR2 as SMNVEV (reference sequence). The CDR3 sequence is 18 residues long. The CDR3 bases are TGTGCCAGCAGTTTTTTCGGACAGGGGGTTCTGTCCTACAATGAGCAGTTCTTC. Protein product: CASSFFGQGVLSYNEQFF.

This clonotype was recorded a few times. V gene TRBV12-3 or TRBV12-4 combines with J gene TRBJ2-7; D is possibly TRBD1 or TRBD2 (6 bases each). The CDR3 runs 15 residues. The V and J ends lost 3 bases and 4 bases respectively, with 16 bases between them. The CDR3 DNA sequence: TGTGCCAGCAGTTTTAGTTATCAGGGGAGGTACGAGCAGTACTTC. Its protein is CASSFSYQGRYEQYF.

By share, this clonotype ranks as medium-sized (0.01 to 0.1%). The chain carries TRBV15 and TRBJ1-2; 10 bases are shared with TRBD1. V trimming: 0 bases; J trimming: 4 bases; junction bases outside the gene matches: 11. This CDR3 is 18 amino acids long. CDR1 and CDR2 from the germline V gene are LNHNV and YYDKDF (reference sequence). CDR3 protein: CATSRDRQGAAGAYGYTF. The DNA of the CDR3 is TGTGCCACCAGCAGAGATAGACAGGGGGCCGCGGGCGCCTATGGCTACACCTTC.

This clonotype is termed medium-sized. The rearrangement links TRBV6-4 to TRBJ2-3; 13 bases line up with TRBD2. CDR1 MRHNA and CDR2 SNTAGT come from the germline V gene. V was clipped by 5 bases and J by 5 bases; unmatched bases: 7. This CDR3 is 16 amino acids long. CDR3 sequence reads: CASSSTSGGAGDTQYF. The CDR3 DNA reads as TGTGCCAGCAGTTCAACTAGCGGGGGGGCCGGAGATACGCAGTATTTT.

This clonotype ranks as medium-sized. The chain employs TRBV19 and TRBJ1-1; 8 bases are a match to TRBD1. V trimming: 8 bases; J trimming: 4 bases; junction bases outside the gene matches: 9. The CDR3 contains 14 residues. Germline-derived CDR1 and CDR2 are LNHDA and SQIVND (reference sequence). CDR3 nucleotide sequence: TGTGCCAGTCACTGGACAGGGCAAGGCACTGAAGCTTTCTTT. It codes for CASHWTGQGTEAFF.

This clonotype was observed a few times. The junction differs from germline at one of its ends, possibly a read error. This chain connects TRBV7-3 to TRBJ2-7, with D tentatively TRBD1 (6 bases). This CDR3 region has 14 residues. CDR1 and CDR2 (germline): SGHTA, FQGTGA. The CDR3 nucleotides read TGTGCCAGCAGCGCCATAAAGGGGGTGTTTGGAAGGGACTTC. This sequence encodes CASSAIKGVFGRDF.

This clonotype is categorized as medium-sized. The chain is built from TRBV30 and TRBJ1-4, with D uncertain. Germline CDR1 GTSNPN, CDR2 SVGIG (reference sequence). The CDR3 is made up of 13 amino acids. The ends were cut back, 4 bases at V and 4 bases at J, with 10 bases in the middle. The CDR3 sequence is CAWTASHNEKLFF. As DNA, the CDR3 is TGTGCCTGGACGGCCAGTCATAATGAAAAACTGTTTTTT.

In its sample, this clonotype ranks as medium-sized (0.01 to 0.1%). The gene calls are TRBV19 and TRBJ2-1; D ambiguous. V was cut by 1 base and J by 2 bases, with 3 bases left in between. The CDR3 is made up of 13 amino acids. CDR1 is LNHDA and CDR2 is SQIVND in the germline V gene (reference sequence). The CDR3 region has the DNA TGTGCCAGTAGTATAGTAACCTACAATGAGCAGTTCTTC. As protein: CASSIVTYNEQFF.

The CDR3, as DNA: TGTGCCAGCTCACCGATAACAGGGACGAACACCGGGGAGCTGTTTTTT. Amino acid sequence: CASSPITGTNTGELFF. J is TRBJ2-2 and V is TRBV18; weak D call: TRBD1 (6 bases). Trimming removed 3 bases at V and 0 bases at J, with 11 bases between. CDR1 and CDR2 from the germline V gene are KGHSH and LQKENI. CDR3 length: 16 amino acids.

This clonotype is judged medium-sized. For the CDR3, the DNA is TGTGCCAGCAGTACTCTCAGGGGGCCTAGGTCCTACAATGAGCAGTTCTTC. Translated, it gives CASSTLRGPRSYNEQFF. The chain joins TRBV6-5 to TRBJ2-1; the match to TRBD1 covers 8 bases. Germline CDR1 is MNHEY and CDR2 is SVGAGI. Unmatched junction bases numbered 10, after V lost 5 bases and J lost 1 base. The CDR3 covers 17 residues.

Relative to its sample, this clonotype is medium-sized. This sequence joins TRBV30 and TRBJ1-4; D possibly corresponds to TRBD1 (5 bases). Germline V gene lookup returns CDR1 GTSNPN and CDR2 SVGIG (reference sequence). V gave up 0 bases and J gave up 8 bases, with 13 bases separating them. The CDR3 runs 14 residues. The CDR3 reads CAWSVRGVGEKLFF. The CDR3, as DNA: TGTGCCTGGAGTGTGCGGGGGGTTGGGGAAAAACTGTTTTTT. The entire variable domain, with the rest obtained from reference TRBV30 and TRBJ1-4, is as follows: SQTIHQWPATLVQPVGSPLSLECTVEGTSNPNLYWYRQAAGRGLQLLFYSVGIGQISSEVPQNLSASRPQDRQFILSSKKLLLSDSGFYLCAWSVRGVGEKLFFGSGTQLSVL.

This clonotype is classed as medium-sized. CDR3 DNA: TGCAGTGCCCTCGGACTTAAGAATGAGCAGTTCTTC. The encoded protein is CSALGLKNEQFF. J is TRBJ2-1 and V is TRBV20-1, with D possibly matching TRBD2 (5 bases). Germline V gene sequence: CDR1 DFQATT, CDR2 SNEGSKA (reference sequence). V gave up 6 bases and J gave up 7 bases, with 13 bases separating them. The CDR3 length is 12 residues.

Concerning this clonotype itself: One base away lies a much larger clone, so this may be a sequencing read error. The CDR3 loop reads CASSYAVELFF. CDR3 bases: TGTGCCAGCAGTTACGCCGTGGAGCTGTTTTTT. The genes are TRBV6-5 and TRBJ2-2; D is uncertain. Trimming took 2 bases from V and 10 from J, leaving 5 bases between them. Germline V lookup: CDR1 MNHEY, CDR2 SVGAGI. This CDR3 has 11 amino acids.